This T cell receptor beta chain was identified in a study of blood T cells in healthy people across ages. For the study at large: Researchers report that template switching captured about one barcoded beta molecule per two T cells. Overall study findings and caveats: Older age went with lower TCR beta diversity per million T cells, in a roughly linear way.

Together with a sample-barcoded 5' primer, a J-beta primer mix was included in a second PCR lasting roughly 6 to 12 cycles. Sequencing yielded, for each sample, at least 3 million paired-end reads carrying CDR3. In TCRdb, the 5' RACE reads were re-called with MiXCR into one record per CDR3 protein. The table includes 1.5 million or so distinct CDR3 sequences, approximately 42% detected once. About this clonotype itself: Its antigen is still unknown.

The CDR3 has 18 amino acids. From germline, CDR1 is SGHVS and CDR2 FNYEAQ. Germline trimming cut 2 bases from V and 0 bases from J; bases unmatched to any gene: 7. Sequencing input: blood. The chain is built from TRBV7-6 and TRBJ2-3; 11 bases match TRBD2. The receptor was isolated from a woman between 18 and 29 years old in good health. DNA for the CDR3: TGTGCCAGCAGCTTAAGGCGCCCTAGCGGGGGGAGCACAGATACGCAGTATTTT. This gives the protein CASSLRRPSGGSTDTQYF.